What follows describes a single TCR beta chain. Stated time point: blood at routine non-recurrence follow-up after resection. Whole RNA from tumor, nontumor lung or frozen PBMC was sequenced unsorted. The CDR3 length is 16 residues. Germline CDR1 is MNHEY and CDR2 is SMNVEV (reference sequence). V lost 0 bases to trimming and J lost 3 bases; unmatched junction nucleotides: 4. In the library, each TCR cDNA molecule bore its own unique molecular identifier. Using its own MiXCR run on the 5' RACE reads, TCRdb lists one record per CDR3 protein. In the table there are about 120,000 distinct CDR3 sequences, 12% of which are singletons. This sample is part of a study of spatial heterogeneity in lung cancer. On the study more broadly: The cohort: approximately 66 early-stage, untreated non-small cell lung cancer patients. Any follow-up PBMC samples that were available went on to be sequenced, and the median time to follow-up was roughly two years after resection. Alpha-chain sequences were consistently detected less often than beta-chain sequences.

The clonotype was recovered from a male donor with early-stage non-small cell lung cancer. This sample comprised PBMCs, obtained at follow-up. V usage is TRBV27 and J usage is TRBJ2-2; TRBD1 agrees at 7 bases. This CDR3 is CASSLSRQGYTGELFF. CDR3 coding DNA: TGTGCCAGCAGTTTATCGCGACAGGGTTACACCGGGGAGCTGTTTTTT.